The sequence of this T cell receptor beta chain was determined in a study of T cell repertoires in cytomegalovirus infection. Study observations and caveats: Carriers of CMV and the relevant HLA type were discriminated by public TCR beta frequency.

One entry per CDR3 protein results from TCRdb running MiXCR on the reads. Of 550,000 to 850,000 distinct CDR3 sequences in the sample, about 30% were seen once. With regard to this clonotype: Its specificity is not known.

The CDR3 runs to 17 residues. The junction had 16 bases not matched to a gene; V was cut back by 7 bases and J by 3 bases. Germline CDR1 and CDR2: MNHEY and SMNVEV (reference sequence). The starting material was cultured PBMCs, obtained from culture after CMV antigen stimulation. This receptor was identified in a human donor in good health (CMV status not recorded). Some clones in this sample may be carry-over from other donors' samples. The rearrangement uses TRBV27 and TRBJ2-3; 7 bases agree with TRBD1. CDR3 DNA sequence: TGTGCCAGCAAGGCGAGGGTAGGGGGCCTTCGGACAGATACGCAGTATTTT. Protein sequence: CASKARVGGLRTDTQYF.